Listed below are T cell receptor beta chains from one sample, sequenced in a study of cytomegalovirus exposure and HLA in healthy donors. This table comes from immunoSEQ multiplex PCR, and its TCRdb copy is limited to in-frame clones, with some not included. Of about 260,000 clones listed, roughly 91% were seen once; the top ten hold just over 3%. The sample taken for sequencing was PBMCs. Source of these receptors: a woman aged 25-40 years in good health and CMV-seronegative. The CDR3 runs from the conserved cysteine through the conserved F or W.

V gene	J gene	CDR3 protein
TRBV2	TRBJ2-2	CASIPGIRGTGELFF
TRBV7-9	TRBJ2-5	CASSLALGPLAVAQETQYF
TRBV5-6	TRBJ2-6	CASSLQGGSSGANVLTF
TRBV2	TRBJ1-4	CARKDRLGEKLFF
TRBV5-8	TRBJ2-7	CASSSGWGHTSYEQYF
TRBV7-6	TRBJ2-3	CASSLDSIGGMGTDTQYF
TRBV7-2	TRBJ2-1	CASSHQPGLASDEQFF
TRBV6-6	TRBJ2-1	CASTQGTSGRNEQFF
TRBV5-1	TRBJ1-2	CASSQGTRGGTF
TRBV7-8	TRBJ2-4	CASSLEFRGGKNIQYF
TRBV2	TRBJ2-6	CASSTQGAGANVLTF
TRBV4-2	TRBJ1-5	CASSQDFPNQPQHF
TRBV5-1	TRBJ2-7	CASSSTGGLDEQYF
TRBV14	TRBJ1-3	CASSSRQRPSGNTIYF
TRBV28	TRBJ2-2	CASSLTTSVNTGELFF